The rows below give T cell receptor beta chains drawn from one sample of a study of cytomegalovirus exposure and HLA in healthy donors. The table came from immunoSEQ multiplex PCR; TCRdb's copy has only in-frame clones and leaves some out. The sample carries 110,000 to 150,000 clones, about four fifths recorded once. The source material was PBMCs. These receptors originate from a young woman in good health and CMV-seropositive. CDR3s leave out the opening cysteine and the closing phenylalanine or tryptophan.

V | CDR3
TRBV18 | ASSEAGQRITNVEAF
TRBV7-9 | ASSPFAGGSTDTQY
TRBV5-1 | ASSAGTSGYEQY
TRBV5-1 | ASSQTGFSNYGYT
TRBV5-4 | ASSLEDLGQKINEQF
TRBV7-2 | ASSESTGRTEAF
TRBV5-4 | ASSAGGGDSNQPQH
TRBV28 | ASSPGTGPTGELF
TRBV30 | AWSPSGGFPGEQY
TRBV4-3 | ASSQDSGVMNTEAF
TRBV11-2 | ASSLAKRGGWGTDTQY
TRBV29-1 | RGASGTEAF
TRBV4-1 | ASSHAVGRVNEKLF
TRBV27 | ASSLGGEQY
TRBV6-1 | ASSPLQVSNYGYP
TRBV6-6 | ASSYLQGTEAF
TRBV6-5 | ASRPGQGRYGYT
TRBV7-6 | ASSLKGVGGRVVEAF
TRBV6-5 | ASSYTAGTDYGYT
TRBV5-6 | ASSPTGRRGYT
TRBV5-1 | ASSWGLELETQY
TRBV7-6 | ASSSTGWNEQF
TRBV19 | ASDRGAGSNQPQH
TRBV19 | ATLPGQQNTEAF